These 12 T cell receptor beta chains came from one sample sequenced in a study of blood T cell repertoires in COVID-19 (dated by TCRdb to about 2020). Receptor libraries were prepared by the immunoSEQ multiplex PCR assay. Here the immuneACCESS table is served through TCRdb, limited to in-frame sequences with V and J called. Missing clones are a known gap in these copies; in checked studies unresolved V genes cover under half, and the rest lacks a known reason. Within this sample are some 130,000 clones, with 90% of them counted one time only. Roughly 3.7% of the sample belongs to the ten largest clones. Sequencing was done on a sample of peripheral blood. The receptors here all came from a man aged 50-59 years with active COVID-19.

V and J are TRBV11-2 and TRBJ2-7; TRBD1 agrees at 9 bases. V shed 2 bases and J 4 bases; nucleotides not matched to a gene: 15. Germline CDR1 is SGHAT and CDR2 is FQNNGV. The CDR3 totals 18 residues. CDR3 region: CASSLPGQGWTRAYEQYF. Written as DNA, the CDR3 is TGTGCCAGCAGCTTACCGGGACAGGGCTGGACTAGGGCTTACGAGCAGTACTTC. Together with reference TRBV11-2 and TRBJ2-7, the CDR3 gives the full variable domain: EAGVAQSPRYKIIEKRQSVAFWCNPISGHATLYWYQQILGQGPKLLIQFQNNGVVDDSQLPKDRFSAERLKGVDSTLKIQPAKLEDSAVYLCASSLPGQGWTRAYEQYFGPGTRLTVT.

The rearrangement uses TRBV5-4 and TRBJ2-5; 8 bases agree with TRBD1. CDR1 and CDR2 (germline): SGHNT, YYREEE (reference sequence). The CDR3 consists of 14 residues. J gave up 6 bases and V 0 bases, and 4 bases lay outside the gene matches. The CDR3 bases are TGTGCCAGCAGCTTGGCCGGACAGGGTCAGACCCAGTACTTC. Translation: CASSLAGQGQTQYF.

The chain recombines TRBV9 with TRBJ2-2, with D possibly being TRBD1 (8 bases). Germline V lookup: CDR1 SGDLS, CDR2 YYNGEE. This CDR3 is 15 amino acids long. Trimming left V 4 bases short and J 6 bases short, with 16 bases between. The CDR3 loop reads CASSTGGASAGELFF. The DNA for the CDR3 is TGTGCCAGCAGCACAGGGGGGGCTTCGGCCGGGGAGCTGTTTTTT.

The genes are TRBV5-1 and TRBJ2-7, with 8 bases that match TRBD1. This CDR3 is built from 16 residues. Germline values: CDR1 SGHRS, CDR2 YFSETQ. V shed 4 bases, J shed 6 bases, and the junction held 15 bases outside the gene matches. CDR3 amino acids: CASSLATGTGRFEQYF. The CDR3 bases are TGCGCCAGCAGCCTAGCTACCGGGACAGGCAGATTCGAGCAGTACTTC.

V gene TRBV9 combines with J gene TRBJ1-3, with TRBD1 matching 7 bases. From germline, CDR1 is SGDLS and CDR2 YYNGEE. The CDR3 extends over 14 amino acids. The trim removed 5 bases at V and 1 base at J, leaving 3 bases unmatched. CDR3 protein: CASSATGSGNTIYF. As DNA, the CDR3 is TGTGCCAGCAGTGCGACAGGGTCTGGAAACACCATATATTTT.

This chain links TRBV9 with TRBJ1-2, with D perhaps TRBD1 (5 bases). Trimming removed 5 bases at V and 0 bases at J, with 8 bases between. The CDR3 is 13 amino acids. CDR1 and CDR2 from the germline V gene are SGDLS and YYNGEE. CDR3 sequence reads: CASSRGANYGYTF. The CDR3 DNA sequence: TGTGCCAGCAGTCGGGGGGCTAACTATGGCTACACCTTC.

The chain couples TRBV11-2 to TRBJ2-7; a weak D match, TRBD1 (5 bases). CDR1 SGHAT and CDR2 FQNNGV come from the germline V gene. This CDR3 comprises 14 residues. Trimming cost V 6 bases and J 2 bases, with 14 bases left between them. The CDR3 sequence: CASRRLGVTYEQYF. CDR3 bases: TGTGCCAGCAGACGCCTAGGGGTAACCTACGAGCAGTACTTC.

V and J are TRBV12-5 and TRBJ1-1; weak D call: TRBD1 (5 bases). Trimming shortened V by 2 bases and J by 7 bases, and 20 bases separated the two germline ends. The CDR3 runs to 16 residues. The V gene's germline CDR1 is LGHNT and CDR2 FRNRAP. CDR3 loop: CASGLQVLQGTDEAFF. CDR3 DNA: TGTGCTAGTGGTTTGCAGGTTTTGCAGGGAACGGATGAAGCTTTCTTT.

This clone was seen more than once but under ten times. The gene calls are TRBV5-1 and TRBJ1-1; D unclear. V lost 6 bases to trimming and J lost 1 base, with 16 bases between them. The CDR3 has 15 residues. Germline CDR1 and CDR2: SGHRS and YFSETQ. This CDR3 reads CASTYDIATNTEAFF. The CDR3 nucleotides read TGCGCCAGCACCTATGACATCGCGACGAACACTGAAGCTTTCTTT.

V and J are TRBV28 and TRBJ2-4; D is ambiguous. Germline CDR1 and CDR2: MDHEN and SYDVKM. The CDR3 is 14 amino acids. V lost 5 bases to trimming and J lost 0 bases, with 8 bases between them. CDR3 sequence reads: CASSRKLAKNIQYF. In DNA form, the CDR3 reads TGTGCCAGCAGTCGCAAGCTAGCCAAAAACATTCAGTACTTC. The complete variable domain, with remaining parts taken from reference TRBV28 and TRBJ2-4, reads DVKVTQSSRYLVKRTGEKVFLECVQDMDHENMFWYRQDPGLGLRLIYFSYDVKMKEKGDIPEGYSVSREKKERFSLILESASTNQTSMYLCASSRKLAKNIQYFGAGTRLSVL.

The genes are TRBV9 and TRBJ1-1; maybe TRBD1 (6 bases). CDR3 length equals 13 residues. The V end lost 4 bases, the J end lost 5 bases, and 12 bases lay between the germline ends. Germline loops: CDR1 SGDLS, CDR2 YYNGEE. Here the CDR3 DNA reads TGTGCCAGCAGCCTACAGGGAAAGACTGAAGCTTTCTTT. Translated: CASSLQGKTEAFF.

The V gene is TRBV25-1, the J gene TRBJ2-1; D is possibly TRBD1 (6 bases). The germline V gene encodes CDR1 MGHDK and CDR2 SYGVNS. Trimming took 7 bases from V and 7 from J, leaving 20 bases between them. The CDR3 is made up of 15 amino acids. The CDR3 region has the DNA TGTGCCAGCATCGGACAGTCCCCGAATTGGAATGAGCAGTTCTTC. Translating it yields CASIGQSPNWNEQFF.